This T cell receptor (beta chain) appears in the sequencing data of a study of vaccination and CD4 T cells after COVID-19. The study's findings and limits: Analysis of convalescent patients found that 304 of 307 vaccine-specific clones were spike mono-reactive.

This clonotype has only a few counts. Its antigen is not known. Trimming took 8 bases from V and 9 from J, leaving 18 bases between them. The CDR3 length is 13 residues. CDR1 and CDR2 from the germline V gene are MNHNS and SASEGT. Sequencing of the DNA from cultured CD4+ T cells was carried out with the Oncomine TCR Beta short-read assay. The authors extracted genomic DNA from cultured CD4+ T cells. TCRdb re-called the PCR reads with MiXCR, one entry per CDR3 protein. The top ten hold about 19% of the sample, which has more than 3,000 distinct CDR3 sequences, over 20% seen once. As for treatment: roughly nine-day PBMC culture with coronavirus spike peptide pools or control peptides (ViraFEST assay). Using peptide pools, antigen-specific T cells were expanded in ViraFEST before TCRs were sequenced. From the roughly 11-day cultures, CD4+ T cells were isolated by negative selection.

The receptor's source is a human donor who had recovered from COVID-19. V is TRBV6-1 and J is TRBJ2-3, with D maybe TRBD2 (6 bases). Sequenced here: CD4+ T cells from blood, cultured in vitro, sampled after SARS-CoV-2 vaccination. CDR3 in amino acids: CASSVPGAGTQYF. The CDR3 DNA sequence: TGTGCCAGCTCAGTCCCGGGCGCGGGGACGCAGTATTTT.